Shown below are 18 T cell receptor beta chains from a single sample sequenced in a study of cytotoxic CD8 clonotypes in ibrutinib-treated CLL. Clones were read by immunoSEQ multiplex PCR, and TCRdb kept only the in-frame ones, dropping some. The data contain under 300,000 clones, 65% to 85% of them singletons. The input for sequencing was PBMCs, taken at disease progression, from a patient treated with ibrutinib. These receptors were taken from a human donor with chronic lymphocytic leukemia.

This clone was seen a handful of times. V and J are TRBV7-2 and TRBJ1-2; D is perhaps TRBD1 (5 bases). V was clipped by 4 bases and J by 6 bases, with 21 bases between them. The CDR3 has 16 residues. Germline V lookup: CDR1 SGHTA, CDR2 FQGNSA. CDR3 nucleotides: TGTGCCAGCAGCTCCGAGACAGTCCTTAGGTTGGATGGCTACACCTTC. Translated: CASSSETVLRLDGYTF.

CDR3 region: CATKTGTSTDTQYF. The CDR3 DNA reads as TGTGCCACCAAAACAGGGACCTCCACAGATACGCAGTATTTT. V and J are TRBV6-5 and TRBJ2-3, with D perhaps TRBD1 (6 bases). CDR3 length: 14 amino acids. The germline V gene encodes CDR1 MNHEY and CDR2 SVGAGI. Trimming pared 10 bases from V and 2 bases from J, leaving 16 bases between.

A word on this clone: Other DNA sequences in this specimen translate into the identical CDR3. V and J are TRBV13 and TRBJ2-7; D is perhaps TRBD1 (5 bases). Germline V lookup: CDR1 PRHDT, CDR2 FYEKMQ (reference sequence). This CDR3 spans 13 amino acids. Trimming removed 0 bases from V and 3 bases from J, with 6 bases in between. CDR3 sequence (DNA): TGTGCCAGCAGCTTAGGCCAGGGCTACGAGCAGTACTTC. Translation: CASSLGQGYEQYF.

About this clone: Other nucleotide sequences from this sample produce the same CDR3. The chain uses TRBV5-1 and TRBJ2-1; tentative D call: TRBD1 (6 bases). The CDR3 contains 11 residues. V was trimmed by 2 bases and J by 10 bases, leaving 7 bases between them. Germline lookup yields CDR1 SGHRS and CDR2 YFSETQ. CDR3 amino acids: CASSLTGEQFF. The DNA for the CDR3 is TGCGCCAGCAGCTTAACAGGGGAGCAGTTCTTC.

The V and J genes are TRBV5-1 and TRBJ1-2; TRBD1 matches 8 bases. The CDR3 extends over 14 amino acids. With 4 bases clipped from V and 13 bases from J, the junction kept 15 bases outside the gene matches. CDR1 is SGHRS, CDR2 YFSETQ, per germline. This chain's CDR3 is CASSATGTGGGRTF. CDR3 DNA: TGCGCCAGCAGCGCAACCGGGACAGGAGGGGGCCGCACCTTC.

This clone was seen just once. V gene TRBV18 combines with J gene TRBJ1-6; D gene unclear. Trimming left V 3 bases short and J 1 base short, with 19 bases between. Per the germline V gene, CDR1 is KGHSH and CDR2 is LQKENI. This CDR3 has 19 residues. The CDR3 region has the DNA TGTGCCAGCTCACCCATTCCTGGAGGTGGGTCTTCCTATAATTCACCCCTCCACTTT. Its translation: CASSPIPGGGSSYNSPLHF.

The chain combines TRBV4-1 with TRBJ2-7, with TRBD2 as a possible D gene (6 bases). The V end lost 4 bases, the J end lost 5 bases, and 12 bases lay between the germline ends. This CDR3 is 13 amino acids long. CDR1 is MGHRA and CDR2 is YSYEKL in the germline V gene. The DNA of the CDR3 is TGCGCCAGCAGCCGGAGGGATCGGAACGAGCAGTACTTC. It is translated as CASSRRDRNEQYF.

The J gene is TRBJ2-5, the V gene TRBV10-3, with D uncertain. Germline assignment: CDR1 ENHRY and CDR2 SYGVKD. The germline V and J ends were trimmed by 0 bases and 4 bases, with 6 bases remaining between them. The CDR3 totals 13 residues. CDR3 in DNA: TGTGCCATCAGTGAGTCGGGCCGAGAGACCCAGTACTTC. Its translation is CAISESGRETQYF.

A few counts support this clone. V and J are TRBV18 and TRBJ1-1; 7 positions agree with TRBD1. The CDR3 runs to 14 residues. Looked up from germline, CDR1 is KGHSH and CDR2 is LQKENI. Trimming took 1 base from V and 5 from J; bases not matched to a gene: 4. The CDR3 DNA reads TGTGCCAGCTCACCACTACAGGGGAGGACTGAAGCTTTCTTT. This translates into CASSPLQGRTEAFF.

The V gene is TRBV5-1, the J gene TRBJ1-6, with no clear D. This CDR3 has 16 amino acids. The germline gives CDR1 SGHRS, CDR2 YFSETQ. Trimming left V 4 bases short and J 7 bases short, with 18 bases between. This chain's CDR3 is CASSQNRANSNSPLHF. CDR3 coding DNA: TGCGCCAGCAGCCAAAACCGGGCCAACTCCAATTCACCCCTCCACTTT.

The chain uses TRBV4-2 and TRBJ1-2; D remains ambiguous. With 0 bases removed from V and 3 bases from J, the gap between germline ends came to 11 bases. The length of the CDR3 is 15 residues. CDR1 LGHNA and CDR2 YNFKEQ come from the germline V gene. As DNA, the CDR3 is TGTGCCAGCAGCCAAGATCTAGGAGGTGACTATGGCTACACCTTC. Its protein is CASSQDLGGDYGYTF.

CDR3: CASSLGTGLSSYNSPLHF. The CDR3 DNA follows: TGTGCCAGCAGCTTAGGGACAGGTTTGAGCTCCTATAATTCACCCCTCCACTTT. The rearrangement joins TRBV7-9 to TRBJ1-6; TRBD1 matches at 7 bases. CDR1 and CDR2 from the germline V gene are SEHNR and FQNEAQ (reference sequence). Germline trimming cut 1 base from V and 0 bases from J; bases unmatched to any gene: 6. This CDR3 spans 18 amino acids. Using reference TRBV7-9 and TRBJ1-6 for the parts outside the CDR3, the full variable domain is DTGVSQNPRHKITKRGQNVTFRCDPISEHNRLYWYRQTLGQGPEFLTYFQNEAQLEKSRLLSDRFSAERPKGSFSTLEIQRTEQGDSAMYLCASSLGTGLSSYNSPLHFGNGTRLTVT.

The V and J genes are TRBV13 and TRBJ2-7, with D uncertain. Trimming removed 0 bases from V and 2 bases from J, with 8 bases in between. This CDR3 has 14 residues. The germline CDR1 and CDR2 sequences are PRHDT and FYEKMQ (reference sequence). For the CDR3, the DNA is TGTGCCAGCAGCTTAGGGCGTAATGCCTACGAGCAGTACTTC. Translating gives CASSLGRNAYEQYF. Filled out from reference TRBV13 and TRBJ2-7, the complete variable domain reads AAGVIQSPRHLIKEKRETATLKCYPIPRHDTVYWYQQGPGQDPQFLISFYEKMQSDKGSIPDRFSAQQFSDYHSELNMSSLELGDSALYFCASSLGRNAYEQYFGPGTRLTVT.

This clone has a handful of counts. No conserved phenylalanine or tryptophan ends this CDR3, so it is likely a read error. No DNA is shown, since the ends of the CDR3 on it are uncertain; the CDR3 is the one TCRdb lists. V is TRBV7-3 and J is TRBJ1-1. The CDR3 totals 10 residues, both ends included. Per the germline V gene, CDR1 is SGHTA and CDR2 is FQGTGA. This CDR3 reads CASKKRGRGD.

A single count supports this clone. The genes are TRBV12-5 and TRBJ2-5, with D uncertain. The V gene lost 1 base and the J gene lost 7 bases, with 10 bases spanning the gap. The CDR3 is 13 residues long. Germline CDR1 reads LGHNT; CDR2 reads FRNRAP. The CDR3 DNA is TGTGCTAGTGGTTTGGGGTTCCCCCCGACCCAGTACTTC. Amino acids: CASGLGFPPTQYF.

V and J are TRBV28 and TRBJ2-3; 9 bases match TRBD1. Germline values: CDR1 MDHEN, CDR2 SYDVKM. This CDR3 spans 13 amino acids. Trimming took 3 bases from V and 11 from J; bases not matched to a gene: 6. The CDR3 loop reads CASSFSGQGRQYF. The CDR3 DNA is TGTGCCAGCAGTTTCTCGGGACAGGGTAGGCAGTATTTT.

The chain carries TRBV14 and TRBJ1-2, with a weak D call TRBD1 (5 bases). Trimming removed 5 bases at V and 4 bases at J, with 17 bases between. CDR3 length: 15 amino acids. The germline CDR1 and CDR2 sequences are SGHDN and FVKESK. CDR3 region: CASSTGQVPFYGYTF. CDR3 coding DNA: TGTGCCAGCAGCACAGGACAAGTACCTTTCTATGGCTACACCTTC.

This chain links TRBV6-5 with TRBJ2-7; D remains ambiguous. Trimming stripped 0 bases from V and 5 bases from J, with 8 bases between. Germline values: CDR1 MNHEY, CDR2 SVGAGI. The CDR3 has 13 amino acids. CDR3 sequence reads: CASSYSIGNEQYF. The CDR3 DNA reads TGTGCCAGCAGTTACTCGATAGGTAACGAGCAGTACTTC.